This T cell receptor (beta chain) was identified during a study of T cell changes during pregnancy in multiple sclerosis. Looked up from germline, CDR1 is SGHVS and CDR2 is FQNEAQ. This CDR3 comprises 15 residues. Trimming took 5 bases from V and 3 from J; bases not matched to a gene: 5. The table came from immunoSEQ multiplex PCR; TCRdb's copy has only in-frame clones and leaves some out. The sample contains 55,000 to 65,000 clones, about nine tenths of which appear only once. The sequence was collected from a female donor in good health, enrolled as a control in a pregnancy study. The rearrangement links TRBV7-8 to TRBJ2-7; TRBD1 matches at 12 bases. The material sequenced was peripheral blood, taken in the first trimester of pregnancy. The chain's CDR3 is CASSPGTGGNYEQYF. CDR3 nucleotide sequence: TGTGCCAGCAGCCCCGGGACAGGGGGCAACTACGAGCAGTACTTC.